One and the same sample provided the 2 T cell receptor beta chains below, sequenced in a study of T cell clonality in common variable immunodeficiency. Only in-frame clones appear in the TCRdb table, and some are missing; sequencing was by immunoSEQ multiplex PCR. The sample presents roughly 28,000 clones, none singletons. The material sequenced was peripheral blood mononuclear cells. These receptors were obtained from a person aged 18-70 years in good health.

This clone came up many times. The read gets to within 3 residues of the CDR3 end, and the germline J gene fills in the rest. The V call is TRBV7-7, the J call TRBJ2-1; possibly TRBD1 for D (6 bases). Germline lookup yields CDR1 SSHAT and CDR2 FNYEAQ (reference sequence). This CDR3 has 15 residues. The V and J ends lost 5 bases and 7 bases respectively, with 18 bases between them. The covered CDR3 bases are TGTGCCAGCAGCCCGACCCCTGAGAGGGGGAATGAG. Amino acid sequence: CASSPTPERGNE. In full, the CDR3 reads CASSPTPERGNEQFF.

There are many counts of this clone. The sequenced part of the CDR3 DNA is TGTGCCAGCAGCTTCGCGGGACAGGTAGAGACC. Amino acids: CASSFAGQVET. From start to end, the CDR3 is CASSFAGQVETQYF. The chain joins TRBV13 to TRBJ2-5, with 8 bases lining up with TRBD1. The read finishes 3 residues shy of the CDR3 end, and the germline J gene is used to complete it. This CDR3 has 14 amino acids. V lost 3 bases, J lost 4 bases, and 4 bases stayed unmatched. Germline V gene lookup returns CDR1 PRHDT and CDR2 FYEKMQ (reference sequence).